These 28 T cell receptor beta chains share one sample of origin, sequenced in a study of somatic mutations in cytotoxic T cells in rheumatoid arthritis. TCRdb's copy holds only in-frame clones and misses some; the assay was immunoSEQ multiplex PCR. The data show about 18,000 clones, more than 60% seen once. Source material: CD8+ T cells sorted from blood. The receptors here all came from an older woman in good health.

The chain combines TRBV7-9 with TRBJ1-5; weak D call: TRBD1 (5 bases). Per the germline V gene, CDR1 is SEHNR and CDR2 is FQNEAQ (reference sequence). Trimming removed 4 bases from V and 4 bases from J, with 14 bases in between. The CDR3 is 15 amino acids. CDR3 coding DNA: TGTGCCAGCAGCTCAATCGGGCAGGGTAATCAGCCCCAGCATTTT. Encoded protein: CASSSIGQGNQPQHF. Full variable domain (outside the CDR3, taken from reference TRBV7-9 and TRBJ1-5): DTGVSQNPRHKITKRGQNVTFRCDPISEHNRLYWYRQTLGQGPEFLTYFQNEAQLEKSRLLSDRFSAERPKGSFSTLEIQRTEQGDSAMYLCASSSIGQGNQPQHFGDGTRLSIL.

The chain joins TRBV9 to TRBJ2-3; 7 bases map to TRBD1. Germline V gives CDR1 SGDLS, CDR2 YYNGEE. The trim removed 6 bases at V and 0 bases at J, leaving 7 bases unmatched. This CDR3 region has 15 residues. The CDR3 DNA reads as TGTGCCAGCATCCCTCGGACAGGTAGCACAGATACGCAGTATTTT. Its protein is CASIPRTGSTDTQYF.

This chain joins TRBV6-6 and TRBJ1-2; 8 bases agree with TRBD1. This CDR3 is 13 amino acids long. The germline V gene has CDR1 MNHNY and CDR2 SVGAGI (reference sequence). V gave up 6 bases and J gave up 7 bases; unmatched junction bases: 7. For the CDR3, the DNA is TGTGCCAGCAGCCAAACAGGGGGTGCTGGCTACACCTTC. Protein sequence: CASSQTGGAGYTF.

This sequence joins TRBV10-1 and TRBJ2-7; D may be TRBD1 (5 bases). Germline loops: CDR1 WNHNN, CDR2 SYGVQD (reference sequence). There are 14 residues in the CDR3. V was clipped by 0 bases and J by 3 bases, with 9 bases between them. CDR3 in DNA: TGCGCCAGCAGTGAGTCGGGGCAGTTCTACGAGCAGTACTTC. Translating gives CASSESGQFYEQYF.

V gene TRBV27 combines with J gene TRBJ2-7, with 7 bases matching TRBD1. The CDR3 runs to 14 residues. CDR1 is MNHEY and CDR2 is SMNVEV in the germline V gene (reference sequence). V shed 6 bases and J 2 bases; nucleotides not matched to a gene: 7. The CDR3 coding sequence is TGTGCCAGCAGCCCGGGACAGCCTACCTACGAGCAGTACTTC. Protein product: CASSPGQPTYEQYF.

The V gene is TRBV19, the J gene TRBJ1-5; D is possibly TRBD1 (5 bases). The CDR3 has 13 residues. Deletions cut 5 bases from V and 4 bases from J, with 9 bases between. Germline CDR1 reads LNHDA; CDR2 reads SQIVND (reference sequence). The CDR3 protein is CASSPGGNQPQHF. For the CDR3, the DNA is TGTGCCAGTAGTCCCGGGGGGAATCAGCCCCAGCATTTT.

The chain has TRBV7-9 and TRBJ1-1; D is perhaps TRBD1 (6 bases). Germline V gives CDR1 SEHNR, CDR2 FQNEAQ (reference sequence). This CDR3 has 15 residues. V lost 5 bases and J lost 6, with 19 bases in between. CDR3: CASSPSRGQRAEAFF. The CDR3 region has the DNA TGTGCCAGCAGCCCCAGCCGGGGGCAGAGAGCTGAAGCTTTCTTT. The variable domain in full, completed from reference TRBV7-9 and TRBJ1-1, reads DTGVSQNPRHKITKRGQNVTFRCDPISEHNRLYWYRQTLGQGPEFLTYFQNEAQLEKSRLLSDRFSAERPKGSFSTLEIQRTEQGDSAMYLCASSPSRGQRAEAFFGQGTRLTVV.

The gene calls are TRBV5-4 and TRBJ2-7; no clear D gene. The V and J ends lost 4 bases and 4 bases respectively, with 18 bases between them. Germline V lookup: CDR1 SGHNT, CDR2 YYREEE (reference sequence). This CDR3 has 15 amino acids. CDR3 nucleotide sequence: TGTGCCAGCAGCACCTCTGAGGATTCCCGGTACGAGCAGTACTTC. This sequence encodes CASSTSEDSRYEQYF.

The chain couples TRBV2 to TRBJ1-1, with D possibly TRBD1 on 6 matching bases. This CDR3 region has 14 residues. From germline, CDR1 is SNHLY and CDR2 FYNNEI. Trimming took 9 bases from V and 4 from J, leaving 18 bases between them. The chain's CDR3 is CARQTQGGGTEAFF. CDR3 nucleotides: TGTGCCAGGCAAACACAGGGTGGGGGCACTGAAGCTTTCTTT. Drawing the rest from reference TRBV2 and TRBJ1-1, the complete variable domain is EPEVTQTPSHQVTQMGQEVILRCVPISNHLYFYWYRQILGQKVEFLVSFYNNEISEKSEIFDDQFSVERPDGSNFTLKIRSTKLEDSAMYFCARQTQGGGTEAFFGQGTRLTVV.

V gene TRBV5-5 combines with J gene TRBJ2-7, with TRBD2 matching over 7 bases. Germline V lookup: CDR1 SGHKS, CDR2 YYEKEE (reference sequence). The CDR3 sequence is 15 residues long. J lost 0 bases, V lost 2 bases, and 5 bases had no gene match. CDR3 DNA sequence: TGTGCCAGCAGCTTTACGGGGGGAAGCTCCTACGAGCAGTACTTC. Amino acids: CASSFTGGSSYEQYF.

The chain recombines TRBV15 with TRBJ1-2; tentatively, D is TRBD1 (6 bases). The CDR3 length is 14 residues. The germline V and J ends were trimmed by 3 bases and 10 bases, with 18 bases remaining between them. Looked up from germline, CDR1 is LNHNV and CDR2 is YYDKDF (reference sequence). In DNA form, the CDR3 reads TGTGCCACCAGCAGGGACAGAGCGTCGGGGGTCTACACCTTC. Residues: CATSRDRASGVYTF. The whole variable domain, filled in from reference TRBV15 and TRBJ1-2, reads DAMVIQNPRYQVTQFGKPVTLSCSQTLNHNVMYWYQQKSSQAPKLLFHYYDKDFNNEADTPDNFQSRRPNTSFCFLDIRSPGLGDTAMYLCATSRDRASGVYTFGSGTRLTVV.

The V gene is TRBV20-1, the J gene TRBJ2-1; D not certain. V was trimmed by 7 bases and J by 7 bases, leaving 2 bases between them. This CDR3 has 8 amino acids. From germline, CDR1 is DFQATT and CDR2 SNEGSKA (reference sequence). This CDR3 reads CSVNEQFF. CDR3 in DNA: TGCAGTGTTAATGAGCAGTTCTTC.

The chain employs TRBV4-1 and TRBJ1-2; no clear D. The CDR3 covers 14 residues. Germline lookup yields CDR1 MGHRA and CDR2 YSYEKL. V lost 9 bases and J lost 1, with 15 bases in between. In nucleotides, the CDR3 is TGCGCCAGTGAAACGGACGGCAATAACTATGGCTACACCTTC. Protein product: CASETDGNNYGYTF.

CDR3 DNA sequence: TGTGCCAGCAGCGTCGATCCCATGGCGGGGCGCTCCTACAATGAGCAGTTCTTC. Its translation is CASSVDPMAGRSYNEQFF. V gene TRBV9 combines with J gene TRBJ2-1, with D possibly TRBD2 on 6 matching bases. V lost 2 bases and J lost 0, with 18 bases in between. The CDR3 consists of 18 residues. CDR1 is SGDLS and CDR2 is YYNGEE in the germline V gene.

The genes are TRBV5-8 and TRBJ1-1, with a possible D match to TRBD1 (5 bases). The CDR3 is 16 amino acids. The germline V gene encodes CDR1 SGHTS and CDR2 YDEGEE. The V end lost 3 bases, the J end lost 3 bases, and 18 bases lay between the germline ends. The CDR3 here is CASSSGRTGGYTEAFF. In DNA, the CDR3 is TGTGCCAGCAGCTCCGGACGAACAGGAGGGTACACTGAAGCTTTCTTT.

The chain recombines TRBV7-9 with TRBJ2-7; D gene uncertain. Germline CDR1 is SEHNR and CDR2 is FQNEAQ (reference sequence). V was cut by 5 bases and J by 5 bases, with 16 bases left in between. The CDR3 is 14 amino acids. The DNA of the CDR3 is TGTGCCAGCAGCCCGCGCTCGGCAAGCGACGAGCAGTACTTC. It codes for CASSPRSASDEQYF. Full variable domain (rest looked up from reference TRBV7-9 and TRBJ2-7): DTGVSQNPRHKITKRGQNVTFRCDPISEHNRLYWYRQTLGQGPEFLTYFQNEAQLEKSRLLSDRFSAERPKGSFSTLEIQRTEQGDSAMYLCASSPRSASDEQYFGPGTRLTVT.

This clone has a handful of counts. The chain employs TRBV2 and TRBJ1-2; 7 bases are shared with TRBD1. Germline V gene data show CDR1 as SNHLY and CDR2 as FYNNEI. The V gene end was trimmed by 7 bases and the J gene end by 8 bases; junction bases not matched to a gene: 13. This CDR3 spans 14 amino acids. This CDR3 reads CASTTGDGPSGYTF. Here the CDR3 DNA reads TGTGCCAGCACCACAGGGGACGGCCCGTCCGGCTACACCTTC.

DNA of the CDR3: TGTGCCAGCAGATCCGGGACGGGCCTCTACGAGCAGTACTTC. This translates into CASRSGTGLYEQYF. The V and J genes are TRBV27 and TRBJ2-7; possibly TRBD1 or TRBD2 for D (5 bases each). There are 14 residues in the CDR3. Trimming removed 6 bases from V and 3 bases from J, with 15 bases in between. From germline, CDR1 is MNHEY and CDR2 SMNVEV (reference sequence).

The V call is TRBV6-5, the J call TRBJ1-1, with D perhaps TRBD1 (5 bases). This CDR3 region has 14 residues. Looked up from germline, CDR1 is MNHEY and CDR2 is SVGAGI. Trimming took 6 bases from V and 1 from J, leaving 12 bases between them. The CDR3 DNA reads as TGTGCCAGCAGGCTGATCACAGGGAACACTGAAGCTTTCTTT. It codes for CASRLITGNTEAFF.

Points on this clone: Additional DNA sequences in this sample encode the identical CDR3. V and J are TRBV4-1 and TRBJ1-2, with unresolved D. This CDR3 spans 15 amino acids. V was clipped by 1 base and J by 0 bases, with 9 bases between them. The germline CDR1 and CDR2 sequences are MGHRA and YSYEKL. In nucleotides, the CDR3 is TGCGCCAGCAGCCAAGGGCGGGGAGCTAACTATGGCTACACCTTC. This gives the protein CASSQGRGANYGYTF.

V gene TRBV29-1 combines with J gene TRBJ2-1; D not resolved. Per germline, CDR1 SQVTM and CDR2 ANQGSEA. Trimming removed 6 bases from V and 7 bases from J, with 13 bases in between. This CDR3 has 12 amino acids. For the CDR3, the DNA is TGCAGCGTCCTTCCCCCCGGGAATGAGCAGTTCTTC. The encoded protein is CSVLPPGNEQFF.

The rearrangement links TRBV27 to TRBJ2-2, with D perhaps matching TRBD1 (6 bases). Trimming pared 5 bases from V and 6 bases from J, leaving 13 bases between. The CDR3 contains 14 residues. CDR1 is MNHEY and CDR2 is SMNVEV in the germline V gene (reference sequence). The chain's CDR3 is CASSLRGWAGELFF. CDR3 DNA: TGTGCCAGCAGTCTCAGGGGTTGGGCCGGGGAGCTGTTTTTT.

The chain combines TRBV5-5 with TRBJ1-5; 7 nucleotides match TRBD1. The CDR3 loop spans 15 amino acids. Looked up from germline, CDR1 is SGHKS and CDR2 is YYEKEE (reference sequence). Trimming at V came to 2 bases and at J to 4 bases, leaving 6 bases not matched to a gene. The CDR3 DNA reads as TGTGCCAGCAGCTTTACGGGACAGAAAAATCAGCCCCAGCATTTT. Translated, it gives CASSFTGQKNQPQHF.

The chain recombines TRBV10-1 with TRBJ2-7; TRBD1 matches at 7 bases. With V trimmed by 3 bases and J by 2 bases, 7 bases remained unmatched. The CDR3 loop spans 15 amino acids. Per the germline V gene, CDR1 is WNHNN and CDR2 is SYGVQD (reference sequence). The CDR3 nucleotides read TGCGCCAGCAGTGAAAGGAACAGGGGCCCCTACGAGCAGTACTTC. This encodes CASSERNRGPYEQYF.

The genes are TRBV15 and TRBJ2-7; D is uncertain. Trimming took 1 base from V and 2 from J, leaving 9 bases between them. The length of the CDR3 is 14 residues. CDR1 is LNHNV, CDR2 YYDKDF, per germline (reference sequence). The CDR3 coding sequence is TGTGCCACCAGCAGAGCCGGTCACCCCTACGAGCAGTACTTC. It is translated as CATSRAGHPYEQYF.

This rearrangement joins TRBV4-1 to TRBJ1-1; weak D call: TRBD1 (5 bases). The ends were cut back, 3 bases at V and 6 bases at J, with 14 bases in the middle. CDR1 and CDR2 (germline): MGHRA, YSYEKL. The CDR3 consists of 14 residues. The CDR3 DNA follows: TGCGCCAGCAGCCACCAGGGAAGAGGCGCTGAAGCTTTCTTT. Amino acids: CASSHQGRGAEAFF.

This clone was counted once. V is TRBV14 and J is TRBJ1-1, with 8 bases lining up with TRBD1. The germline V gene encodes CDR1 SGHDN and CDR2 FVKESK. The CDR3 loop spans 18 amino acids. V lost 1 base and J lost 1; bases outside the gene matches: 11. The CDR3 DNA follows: TGTGCCAGCAGCCAAGCCCTGACAGGGGAAATAGGGAACACTGAAGCTTTCTTT. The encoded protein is CASSQALTGEIGNTEAFF.

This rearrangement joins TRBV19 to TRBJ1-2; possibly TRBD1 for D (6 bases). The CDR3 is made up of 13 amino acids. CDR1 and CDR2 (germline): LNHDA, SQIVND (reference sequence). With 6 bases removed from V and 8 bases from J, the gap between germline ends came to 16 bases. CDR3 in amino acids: CASSPGAGVGYTF. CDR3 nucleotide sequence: TGTGCCAGTAGCCCCGGTGCAGGGGTAGGCTACACCTTC.